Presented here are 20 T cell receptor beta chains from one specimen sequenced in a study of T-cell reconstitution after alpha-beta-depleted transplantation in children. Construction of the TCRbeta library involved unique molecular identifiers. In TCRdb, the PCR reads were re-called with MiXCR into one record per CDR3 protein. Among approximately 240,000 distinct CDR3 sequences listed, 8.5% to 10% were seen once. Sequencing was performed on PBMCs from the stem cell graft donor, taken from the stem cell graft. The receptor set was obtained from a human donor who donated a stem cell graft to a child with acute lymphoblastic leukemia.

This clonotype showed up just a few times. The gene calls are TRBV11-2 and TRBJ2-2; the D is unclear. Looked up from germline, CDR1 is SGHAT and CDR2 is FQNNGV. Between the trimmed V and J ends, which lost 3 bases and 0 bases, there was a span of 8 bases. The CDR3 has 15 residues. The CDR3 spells CASSFADANTGELFF. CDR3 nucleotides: TGTGCCAGCAGCTTTGCAGACGCGAACACCGGGGAGCTGTTTTTT.

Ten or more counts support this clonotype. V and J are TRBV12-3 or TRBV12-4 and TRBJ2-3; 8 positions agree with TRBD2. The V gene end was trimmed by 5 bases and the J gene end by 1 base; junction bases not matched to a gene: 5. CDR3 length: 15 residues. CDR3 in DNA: TGTGCCAGCAGTCTCGGGACTAGTGGCACAGATACGCAGTATTTT. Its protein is CASSLGTSGTDTQYF.

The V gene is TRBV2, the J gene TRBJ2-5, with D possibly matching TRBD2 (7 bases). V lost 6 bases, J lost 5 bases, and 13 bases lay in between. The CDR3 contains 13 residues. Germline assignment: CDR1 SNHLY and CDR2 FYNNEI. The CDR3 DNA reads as TGTGCCAGCAGGGCGGGGGCCCGGGAGACCCAGTACTTC. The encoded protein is CASRAGARETQYF.

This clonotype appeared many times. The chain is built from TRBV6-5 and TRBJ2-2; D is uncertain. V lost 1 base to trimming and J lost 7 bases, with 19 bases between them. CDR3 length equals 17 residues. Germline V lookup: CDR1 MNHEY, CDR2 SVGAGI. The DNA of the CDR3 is TGTGCCAGCAGTTACTTTGAAGGGAATTGGGATAGCGGGGAGCTGTTTTTT. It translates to CASSYFEGNWDSGELFF.

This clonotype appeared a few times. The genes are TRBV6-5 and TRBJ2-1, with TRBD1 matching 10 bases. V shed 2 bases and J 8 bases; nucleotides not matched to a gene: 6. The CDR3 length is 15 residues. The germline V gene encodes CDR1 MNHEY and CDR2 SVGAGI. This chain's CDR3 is CASSYEGQGWYEQFF. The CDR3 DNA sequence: TGTGCCAGCAGTTACGAGGGACAGGGGTGGTATGAGCAGTTCTTC.

DNA of the CDR3: TGTGCCAGTAGTATATGGGGGAACACTGAAGCTTTCTTT. This translates into CASSIWGNTEAFF. V and J are TRBV19 and TRBJ1-1; no firm D call. The CDR3 is 13 amino acids. CDR1 and CDR2 (germline): LNHDA, SQIVND (reference sequence). V lost 2 bases and J lost 1, with 5 bases in between.

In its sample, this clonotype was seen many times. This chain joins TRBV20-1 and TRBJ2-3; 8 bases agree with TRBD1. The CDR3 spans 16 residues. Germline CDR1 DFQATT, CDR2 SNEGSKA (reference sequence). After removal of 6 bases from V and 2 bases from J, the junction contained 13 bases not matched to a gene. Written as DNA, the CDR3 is TGCAGTGCGGACCAGACAGGGGAATCGCCCACAGATACGCAGTATTTT. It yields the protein CSADQTGESPTDTQYF.

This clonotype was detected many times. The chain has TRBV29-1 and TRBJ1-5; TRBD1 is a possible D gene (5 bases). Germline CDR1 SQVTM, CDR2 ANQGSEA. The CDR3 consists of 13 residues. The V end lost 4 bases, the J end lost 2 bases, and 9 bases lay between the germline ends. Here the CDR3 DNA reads TGCAGCGTTGGCGGAGGGGGCAATCAGCCCCAGCATTTT. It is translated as CSVGGGGNQPQHF.

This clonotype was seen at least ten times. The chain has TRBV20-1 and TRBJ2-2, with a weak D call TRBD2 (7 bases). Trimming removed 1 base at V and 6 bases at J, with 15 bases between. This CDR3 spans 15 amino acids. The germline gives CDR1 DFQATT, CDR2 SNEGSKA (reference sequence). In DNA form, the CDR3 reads TGCAGTGCTAGAGTTGGGGGGGGCCCTTCCGGGGAGCTGTTTTTT. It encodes CSARVGGGPSGELFF.

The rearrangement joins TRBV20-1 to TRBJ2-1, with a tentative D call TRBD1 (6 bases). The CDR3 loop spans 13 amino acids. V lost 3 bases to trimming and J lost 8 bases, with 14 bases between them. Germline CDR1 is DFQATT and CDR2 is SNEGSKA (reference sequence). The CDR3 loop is CSASSGVGDEQFF. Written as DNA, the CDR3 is TGCAGTGCTAGTTCAGGGGTAGGGGATGAGCAGTTCTTC.

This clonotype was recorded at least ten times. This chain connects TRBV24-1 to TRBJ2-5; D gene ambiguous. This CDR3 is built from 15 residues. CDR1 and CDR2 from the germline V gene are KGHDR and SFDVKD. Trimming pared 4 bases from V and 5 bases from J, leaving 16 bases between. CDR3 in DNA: TGTGCCACCAGTGACCCAGCAACTCCCGGGGAGACCCAGTACTTC. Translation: CATSDPATPGETQYF.

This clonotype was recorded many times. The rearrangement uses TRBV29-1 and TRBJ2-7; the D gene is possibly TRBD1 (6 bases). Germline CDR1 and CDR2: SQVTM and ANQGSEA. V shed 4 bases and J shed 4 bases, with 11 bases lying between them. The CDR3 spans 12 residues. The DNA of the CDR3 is TGCAGCGTTGGCGCAGGGGCTTACGAGCAGTACTTC. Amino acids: CSVGAGAYEQYF.

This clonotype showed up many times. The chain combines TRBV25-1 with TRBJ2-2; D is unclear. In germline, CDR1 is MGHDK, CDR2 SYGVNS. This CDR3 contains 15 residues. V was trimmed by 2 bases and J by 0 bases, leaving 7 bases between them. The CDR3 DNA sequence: TGTGCCAGCAGTGAACTGGCAGCGAACACCGGGGAGCTGTTTTTT. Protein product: CASSELAANTGELFF.

CDR3 residues: CASSQGVTEAFF. Here the CDR3 DNA reads TGTGCCAGCAGCCAGGGAGTGACTGAAGCTTTCTTT. The chain has TRBV13 and TRBJ1-1; D perhaps matches TRBD1 (5 bases). Germline V lookup: CDR1 PRHDT, CDR2 FYEKMQ (reference sequence). CDR3 size: 12 residues. Trimming took 5 bases from V and 5 from J, leaving 9 bases between them.

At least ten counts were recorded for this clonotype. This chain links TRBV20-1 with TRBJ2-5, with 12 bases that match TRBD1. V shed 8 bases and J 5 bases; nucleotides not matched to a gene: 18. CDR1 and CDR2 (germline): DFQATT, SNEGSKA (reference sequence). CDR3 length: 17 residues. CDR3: CSLHGERGTGGRETQYF. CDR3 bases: TGCAGTCTCCATGGGGAAAGAGGGACAGGGGGCCGGGAGACCCAGTACTTC.

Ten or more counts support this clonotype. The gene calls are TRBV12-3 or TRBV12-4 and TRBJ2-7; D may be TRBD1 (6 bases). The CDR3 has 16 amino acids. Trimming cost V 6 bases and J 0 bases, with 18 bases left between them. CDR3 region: CASSAQGLALSYEQYF. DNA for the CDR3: TGTGCCAGCAGCGCACAGGGTCTGGCCCTCTCCTACGAGCAGTACTTC.

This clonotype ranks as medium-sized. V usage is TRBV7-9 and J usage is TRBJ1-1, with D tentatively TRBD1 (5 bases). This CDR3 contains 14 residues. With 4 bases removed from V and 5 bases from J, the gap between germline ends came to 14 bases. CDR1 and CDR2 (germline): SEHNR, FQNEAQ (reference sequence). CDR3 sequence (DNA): TGTGCCAGCAGCTCGGGGGGGTCCGTTACTGAAGCTTTCTTT. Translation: CASSSGGSVTEAFF.

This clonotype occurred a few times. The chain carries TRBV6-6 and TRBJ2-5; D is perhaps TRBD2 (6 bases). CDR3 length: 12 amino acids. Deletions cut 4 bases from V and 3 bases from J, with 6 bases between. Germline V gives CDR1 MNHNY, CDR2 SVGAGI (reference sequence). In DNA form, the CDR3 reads TGTGCCAGCAGTTCGGGGGAAGAGACCCAGTACTTC. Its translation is CASSSGEETQYF.

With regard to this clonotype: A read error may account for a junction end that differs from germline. The CDR3 spells CAWTIGQGYDEQFF. The CDR3 region has the DNA TGTGCCTGGACCATAGGACAGGGCTACGATGAGCAGTTCTTC. V is TRBV30 and J is TRBJ2-1; TRBD1 matches at 8 bases. CDR1 is GTSNPN, CDR2 SVGIG, per germline (reference sequence). The CDR3 runs to 14 residues.

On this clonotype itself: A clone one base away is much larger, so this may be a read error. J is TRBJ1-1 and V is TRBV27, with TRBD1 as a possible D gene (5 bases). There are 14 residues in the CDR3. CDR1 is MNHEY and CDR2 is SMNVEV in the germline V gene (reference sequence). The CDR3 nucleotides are TGTGCCAGCGGTTTTGGGAGCGGGGCGATTGAAGCTTTCTTT. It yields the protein CASGFGSGAIEAFF.